Listed here are 23 T cell receptor beta chains from one sample, sequenced in a study of regulatory T cells in long-lasting Graves disease. Arm-PCR of CDR3 regions with iRepertoire HTBI primers generated TCR beta libraries. A single record per CDR3 protein comes from TCRdb applying MiXCR to the multiplex PCR reads. This repertoire shows hundreds of thousands of distinct CDR3 sequences, around 20% found once; its top ten account for less than 25%. Regarding time point: persistent/refractory GD, antithyroid drugs over 5 years with positive TRAb. PBMC-derived RNA was used for the TCR library. The specimen was peripheral blood mononuclear cells (PBMCs), collected when the disease was refractory, from a patient treated with antithyroid drugs. These receptors were collected from a female donor with Graves disease.

This clonotype has just a few counts. The CDR3 nucleotides are TGTGCCAGCAGAAAAACTAGCGGACTGAACAATGAGCAGTTCTTC. It encodes CASRKTSGLNNEQFF. The rearrangement links TRBV6-1 to TRBJ2-1; 8 positions match TRBD2. With 6 bases clipped from V and 5 bases from J, the junction kept 9 bases outside the gene matches. The CDR3 is made up of 15 amino acids. The germline gives CDR1 MNHNS, CDR2 SASEGT.

The V call is TRBV20-1, the J call TRBJ2-7; TRBD1 is a possible D gene (7 bases). The CDR3 extends over 16 amino acids. CDR1 is DFQATT and CDR2 is SNEGSKA in the germline V gene (reference sequence). V was trimmed by 0 bases and J by 0 bases, leaving 15 bases between them. CDR3 DNA sequence: TGCAGTGCTAGAGAAGGAGGGGGCCGGAGCTCCTACGAGCAGTACTTC. It encodes CSAREGGGRSSYEQYF.

Comments on this clonotype: This may come from a read error, since a much larger clone is one base off. The genes are TRBV30 and TRBJ1-2; TRBD1 aligns across 9 bases. J was trimmed by 4 bases and V by 6 bases; bases with no gene match: 15. This CDR3 contains 16 residues. The V gene's germline CDR1 is GTSNPN and CDR2 SVGIG (reference sequence). CDR3 nucleotides: TGTGCCTGTCGCGCCCCGGGACAGGGTGCTAGCTATGGCTACACCTTC. This sequence encodes CACRAPGQGASYGYTF.

The V gene is TRBV7-2, the J gene TRBJ2-5; D might be TRBD2 (6 bases). Trimming removed 1 base from V and 0 bases from J, with 9 bases in between. In germline, CDR1 is SGHTA, CDR2 FQGNSA. This CDR3 is 15 amino acids long. CDR3 bases: TGTGCCAGCAGCTTAGGGAGGGATTACCAAGAGACCCAGTACTTC. This translates into CASSLGRDYQETQYF.

This clonotype was seen at least ten times. Mismatch with germline at one junction end may stem from a read error. This chain links TRBV7-2 with TRBJ1-5; possible D gene TRBD1, 5 bases. The CDR3 contains 11 residues. Germline-derived CDR1 and CDR2 are SGHTA and FQGNSA. The CDR3 here is CASSLGDGHYF. In DNA form, the CDR3 reads TGTGCCAGCAGCTTAGGGGACGGCCACTATTTT.

This clonotype has ten or more counts. The chain is built from TRBV6-1 and TRBJ1-2; tentative D call: TRBD1 (6 bases). The CDR3 totals 13 residues. Trimming stripped 6 bases from V and 8 bases from J, with 16 bases between. Germline V gene lookup returns CDR1 MNHNS and CDR2 SASEGT. The CDR3 reads CASRSPGQQGYTF. As DNA, the CDR3 is TGTGCCAGCAGATCACCGGGACAACAAGGCTACACCTTC.

The chain combines TRBV4-3 with TRBJ2-5; 11 bases align to TRBD2. The germline V gene has CDR1 LGHNA and CDR2 YSLEER. The CDR3 has 15 residues. J gave up 5 bases and V 2 bases, and 4 bases lay outside the gene matches. The CDR3 coding sequence is TGCGCCAGCAGCCAAACTAGCGGGAGAGGGGAGACCCAGTACTTC. It yields the protein CASSQTSGRGETQYF.

The rearrangement uses TRBV11-2 and TRBJ2-1, with 10 bases that match TRBD2. Germline CDR1 SGHAT, CDR2 FQNNGV. Unmatched junction bases numbered 11, after V lost 5 bases and J lost 4 bases. This CDR3 spans 17 amino acids. DNA for the CDR3: TGTGCCAGCAGCCGCTTGGGTAGCGGGAGGCTATACAATGAGCAGTTCTTC. Amino acids: CASSRLGSGRLYNEQFF.

J is TRBJ1-6 and V is TRBV12-3 or TRBV12-4; D not certain. The CDR3 is 17 amino acids. V lost 2 bases and J lost 0, with 11 bases in between. The CDR3 region has the DNA TGTGCCAGCAGTTTACTTGTGTCGGGCTCCTATAATTCACCCCTCCACTTT. Its translation: CASSLLVSGSYNSPLHF.

Many counts were recorded for this clonotype. The chain is built from TRBV28 and TRBJ2-7, with D possibly TRBD2 on 5 matching bases. The CDR3 has 11 amino acids. Germline V gives CDR1 MDHEN, CDR2 SYDVKM. Trimming cost V 8 bases and J 1 base, with 6 bases left between them. The CDR3 is CASRTSYEQYF. CDR3 sequence (DNA): TGTGCCAGCCGGACTTCCTACGAGCAGTACTTC. Combining the CDR3 with reference TRBV28 and TRBJ2-7 gives the whole variable domain DVKVTQSSRYLVKRTGEKVFLECVQDMDHENMFWYRQDPGLGLRLIYFSYDVKMKEKGDIPEGYSVSREKKERFSLILESASTNQTSMYLCASRTSYEQYFGPGTRLTVT.

This clonotype was seen a handful of times. The chain recombines TRBV5-1 with TRBJ2-7; the match to TRBD2 covers 11 bases. CDR1 and CDR2 (germline): SGHRS, YFSETQ. The CDR3 is 16 residues long. V lost 0 bases to trimming and J lost 4 bases; unmatched junction nucleotides: 6. The DNA for the CDR3 is TGCGCCAGCAGCTTGGGGACCGGGACTAGCGGATACGAGCAGTACTTC. Translating gives CASSLGTGTSGYEQYF. Supplemented by reference TRBV5-1 and TRBJ2-7, the full variable domain reads KAGVTQTPRYLIKTRGQQVTLSCSPISGHRSVSWYQQTPGQGLQFLFEYFSETQRNKGNFPGRFSGRQFSNSRSEMNVSTLELGDSALYLCASSLGTGTSGYEQYFGPGTRLTVT.

This rearrangement joins TRBV5-1 to TRBJ2-5, with TRBD1 matching 7 bases. The CDR3 is made up of 16 amino acids. Germline V gene sequence: CDR1 SGHRS, CDR2 YFSETQ. Losses at the gene ends were 3 bases for V and 4 bases for J; bases not matched to a gene: 12. The CDR3 DNA is TGCGCCAGCAGCTCGGTGCCCCGGGGACAGCCAGAGACCCAGTACTTC. Its translation is CASSSVPRGQPETQYF.

This clonotype has just a few counts. The rearrangement links TRBV10-3 to TRBJ1-1, with D perhaps TRBD1 (5 bases). From germline, CDR1 is ENHRY and CDR2 SYGVKD. V shed 6 bases and J shed 5 bases, with 7 bases lying between them. This CDR3 spans 11 amino acids. The CDR3 loop is CAISSGTEAFF. The CDR3 DNA is TGTGCCATCAGCTCAGGGACTGAAGCTTTCTTT.

The chain joins TRBV19 to TRBJ1-1; 7 positions agree with TRBD1. The germline CDR1 and CDR2 sequences are LNHDA and SQIVND (reference sequence). The CDR3 extends over 15 amino acids. Unmatched junction bases numbered 13, after V lost 8 bases and J lost 4 bases. This chain's CDR3 is CASQQGPIRGTEAFF. The CDR3 nucleotides read TGTGCCAGTCAACAGGGGCCGATCCGGGGCACTGAAGCTTTCTTT.

The table lists this clonotype with many counts. The chain couples TRBV2 to TRBJ2-7, with unresolved D. Per germline, CDR1 SNHLY and CDR2 FYNNEI. V was trimmed by 0 bases and J by 4 bases, leaving 10 bases between them. The CDR3 has 14 residues. In DNA form, the CDR3 reads TGTGCCAGCAGTGAAGCCGTGGCAGGATACGAGCAGTACTTC. Its protein is CASSEAVAGYEQYF.

Ten or more counts support this clonotype. V gene TRBV12-3 or TRBV12-4 combines with J gene TRBJ1-1; maybe TRBD1 (6 bases). The germline V and J ends were trimmed by 3 bases and 4 bases, with 9 bases remaining between them. This CDR3 contains 13 residues. The CDR3 is CASSFTGITEAFF. CDR3 in DNA: TGTGCCAGCAGTTTTACAGGGATCACTGAAGCTTTCTTT.

This clonotype has ten or more counts. The chain is built from TRBV2 and TRBJ2-7; D is undetermined. CDR3 length: 19 amino acids. Deletions cut 5 bases from V and 6 bases from J, with 32 bases between. Germline lookup yields CDR1 SNHLY and CDR2 FYNNEI. CDR3 residues: CASSQTNAVLLRRGFEQYF. CDR3 bases: TGTGCCAGCAGTCAAACTAACGCCGTCCTATTGAGGCGAGGTTTCGAGCAGTACTTC.

The chain carries TRBV20-1 and TRBJ2-3, with TRBD2 as a possible D gene (7 bases). Trimming removed 6 bases from V and 3 bases from J, with 13 bases in between. The CDR3 has 13 amino acids. Germline V lookup: CDR1 DFQATT, CDR2 SNEGSKA (reference sequence). The CDR3 sequence: CSAGGGITDTQYF. CDR3 DNA: TGCAGTGCGGGAGGGGGGATTACAGATACGCAGTATTTT.

Regarding this clonotype: This clone may be a read error of a much larger clone one base away. V usage is TRBV5-5 and J usage is TRBJ2-7; 11 bases are shared with TRBD2. The germline gives CDR1 SGHKS, CDR2 YYEKEE (reference sequence). This CDR3 region has 14 residues. The CDR3 reads CAGSVLAGAYEQYF. CDR3 DNA sequence: TGTGCCGGCAGCGTACTAGCGGGAGCCTACGAGCAGTACTTC.

This clonotype was detected ten times or more. The V and J genes are TRBV6-1 and TRBJ2-7, with D perhaps matching TRBD1 (6 bases). The germline V gene encodes CDR1 MNHNS and CDR2 SASEGT. This CDR3 is 13 amino acids long. V lost 5 bases and J lost 5, with 13 bases in between. This chain's CDR3 is CASSTATGHEQYF. The CDR3 coding sequence is TGTGCCAGCAGTACCGCGACAGGCCACGAGCAGTACTTC.

This clonotype was seen repeatedly, ten times or more. The gene calls are TRBV5-6 and TRBJ2-7, with a possible D match to TRBD1 (5 bases). V lost 2 bases and J lost 9, with 12 bases in between. The CDR3 contains 12 residues. Looked up from germline, CDR1 is SGHDT and CDR2 is YYEEEE. CDR3 nucleotide sequence: TGTGCCAGCAGCTTCGGCCCCCAGGGGCAGTACTTC. It encodes CASSFGPQGQYF.

This clonotype was found a few times. The genes are TRBV6-1 and TRBJ1-1; the D is unclear. Germline V gene lookup returns CDR1 MNHNS and CDR2 SASEGT. The CDR3 has 13 amino acids. V dropped 4 bases and J dropped 2 bases, with 8 bases sitting between them. CDR3 coding DNA: TGTGCCAGCAGTGGCAGGATAAACACTGAAGCTTTCTTT. Protein product: CASSGRINTEAFF.

In its sample, this clonotype was seen many times. The V and J genes are TRBV24-1 and TRBJ2-5; D is perhaps TRBD1 (5 bases). V was cut by 4 bases and J by 2 bases, with 13 bases left in between. The CDR3 covers 15 residues. The germline gives CDR1 KGHDR, CDR2 SFDVKD. CDR3 sequence (DNA): TGTGCCACCAGTGACCCACAGGACCATCAAGAGACCCAGTACTTC. Translation: CATSDPQDHQETQYF.